These T cell receptor beta chains were read from a single sample in a study of blood T cell repertoires in COVID-19. Profiled with immunoSEQ multiplex PCR; TCRdb holds only in-frame clones, not every one. The sample consists of fewer than 180,000 clones, roughly 82% of them appearing once. The sample comprised peripheral blood. Receptors were obtained from a man aged 70 or older with acute or convalescent COVID-19. Each CDR3 is given with its conserved first and last residue. D genes are given only for firm matches. Size is stated for part of the rows, as once, few or many counts, or as a class when the clone is expanded.

J gene: TRBJ1-1
D gene: TRBD1
V gene: TRBV7-9
clone size: -
CDR3 protein: CASSLGAGGLNTEAFF
CDR3 DNA: TGTGCCAGCAGCTTAGGGGCAGGGGGCCTGAACACTGAAGCTTTCTTT

J gene: TRBJ2-3
D gene: -
V gene: TRBV7-9
clone size: -
CDR3 protein: CASSWDKGLQYF
CDR3 DNA: TGTGCCAGCAGCTGGGATAAGGGGTTGCAGTATTTT

J gene: TRBJ1-2
D gene: -
V gene: TRBV7-9
clone size: -
CDR3 protein: CASSGQSYGYTF
CDR3 DNA: TGTGCCAGCAGTGGACAGTCGTATGGCTACACCTTC

J gene: TRBJ2-1
D gene: -
V gene: TRBV2
clone size: -
CDR3 protein: CASSPYNEQFF
CDR3 DNA: TGTGCCAGCAGTCCTTACAATGAGCAGTTCTTC

J gene: TRBJ2-7
D gene: TRBD1
V gene: TRBV5-5
clone size: -
CDR3 protein: CASSLKENTGGLRHEQYF
CDR3 DNA: TGTGCCAGCAGCTTAAAAGAAAACACAGGGGGGCTTCGGCACGAGCAGTACTTC

J gene: TRBJ2-7
D gene: TRBD1
V gene: TRBV7-2
clone size: once
CDR3 protein: CASSLGGTGSGEQYF
CDR3 DNA: TGTGCCAGCAGCTTAGGGGGGACAGGGTCCGGCGAGCAGTACTTC

J gene: TRBJ1-2
D gene: -
V gene: TRBV6-5
clone size: -
CDR3 protein: CASSTPTAANYGYTF
CDR3 DNA: TGTGCCAGCAGTACTCCGACAGCCGCTAACTATGGCTACACCTTC

J gene: TRBJ2-7
D gene: TRBD2
V gene: TRBV28
clone size: -
CDR3 protein: CASSPGGSGSYEQYF
CDR3 DNA: TGTGCCAGCAGCCCAGGGGGTAGCGGGAGCTACGAGCAGTACTTC

J gene: TRBJ1-5
D gene: -
V gene: TRBV30
clone size: -
CDR3 protein: CAWSNVRAGQPQHF
CDR3 DNA: TGTGCCTGGAGTAATGTGCGGGCAGGTCAGCCCCAGCATTTT

J gene: TRBJ2-1
D gene: TRBD2
V gene: TRBV4-1
clone size: -
CDR3 protein: CASSQEGTSSYNEQFF
CDR3 DNA: TGCGCCAGCAGCCAAGAGGGGACTAGCTCCTACAATGAGCAGTTCTTC

J gene: TRBJ1-1
D gene: -
V gene: TRBV6-2/TRBV6-3
clone size: -
CDR3 protein: CASSYGGAYTEAFF
CDR3 DNA: TGTGCCAGCAGTTATGGGGGCGCGTACACTGAAGCTTTCTTT

J gene: TRBJ2-2
D gene: TRBD1
V gene: TRBV7-3
clone size: -
CDR3 protein: CASSLTGTGFRTGELFF
CDR3 DNA: TGTGCCAGCAGCTTAACGGGGACAGGGTTTCGCACCGGGGAGCTGTTTTTT

J gene: TRBJ2-7
D gene: -
V gene: TRBV16
clone size: -
CDR3 protein: CASSRYTGQDYEQYF
CDR3 DNA: TGTGCCAGCAGCCGATACACGGGACAAGACTACGAGCAGTACTTC

J gene: TRBJ1-1
D gene: -
V gene: TRBV3-1/TRBV3-2
clone size: few
CDR3 protein: CASSRSIGSGTEAFF
CDR3 DNA: TGTGCCAGCAGCCGGTCGATCGGCTCGGGCACTGAAGCTTTCTTT

J gene: TRBJ2-7
D gene: -
V gene: TRBV5-1
clone size: -
CDR3 protein: CASSTPDRSSYEQYF
CDR3 DNA: TGCGCCAGCAGCACGCCAGACAGGAGCTCCTACGAGCAGTACTTC

J gene: TRBJ1-2
D gene: -
V gene: TRBV7-2
clone size: -
CDR3 protein: CASAGGSFGYTF
CDR3 DNA: TGTGCCAGCGCCGGGGGTTCTTTTGGCTACACCTTC

J gene: TRBJ1-1
D gene: TRBD1
V gene: TRBV28
clone size: -
CDR3 protein: CASFRSLGQGNTEAFF
CDR3 DNA: TGTGCCAGCTTCCGTTCGCTGGGACAGGGGAACACTGAAGCTTTCTTT

J gene: TRBJ2-1
D gene: -
V gene: TRBV2
clone size: -
CDR3 protein: CASSVSVSSYNEQFF
CDR3 DNA: TGTGCCAGCAGTGTGAGTGTTAGCTCCTACAATGAGCAGTTCTTC

J gene: TRBJ2-1
D gene: TRBD2
V gene: TRBV27
clone size: -
CDR3 protein: CASSTSGGNNEQFF
CDR3 DNA: TGTGCCAGCAGTACTAGCGGGGGAAACAATGAGCAGTTCTTC

J gene: TRBJ1-1
D gene: -
V gene: TRBV12-3/TRBV12-4
clone size: -
CDR3 protein: CASSITGRTEAFF
CDR3 DNA: TGTGCCAGCAGCATTACAGGGCGTACTGAAGCTTTCTTT

J gene: TRBJ2-5
D gene: -
V gene: TRBV4-1
clone size: -
CDR3 protein: CASSAKNERTNPGETQYF
CDR3 DNA: TGCGCCAGCAGCGCCAAGAATGAAAGGACTAACCCAGGGGAGACCCAGTACTTC

J gene: TRBJ2-3
D gene: TRBD1
V gene: TRBV7-9
clone size: -
CDR3 protein: CASSLPGQAVNTQYF
CDR3 DNA: TGTGCCAGCAGCTTACCGGGACAGGCTGTAAATACGCAGTATTTT

J gene: TRBJ1-2
D gene: -
V gene: TRBV7-9
clone size: -
CDR3 protein: CASSQYGYTF
CDR3 DNA: TGTGCCAGCAGCCAGTATGGCTACACCTTC

J gene: TRBJ2-3
D gene: -
V gene: TRBV6-1
clone size: -
CDR3 protein: CASSERSVPDTQYF
CDR3 DNA: TGTGCCAGCAGTGAACGGTCGGTCCCAGATACGCAGTATTTT